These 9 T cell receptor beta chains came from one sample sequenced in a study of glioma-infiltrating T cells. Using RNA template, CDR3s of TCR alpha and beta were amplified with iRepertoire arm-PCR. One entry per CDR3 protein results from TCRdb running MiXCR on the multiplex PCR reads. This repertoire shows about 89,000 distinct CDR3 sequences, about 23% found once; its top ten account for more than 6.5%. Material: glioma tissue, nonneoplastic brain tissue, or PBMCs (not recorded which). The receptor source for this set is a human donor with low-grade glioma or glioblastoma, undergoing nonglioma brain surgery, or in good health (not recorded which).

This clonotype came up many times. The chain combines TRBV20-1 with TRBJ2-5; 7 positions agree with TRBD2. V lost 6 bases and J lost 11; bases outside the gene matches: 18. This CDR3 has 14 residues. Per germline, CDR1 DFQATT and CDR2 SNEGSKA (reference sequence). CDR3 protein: CSATSGLPWSDQYF. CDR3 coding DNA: TGCAGTGCAACTTCGGGACTACCCTGGTCGGATCAGTACTTC.

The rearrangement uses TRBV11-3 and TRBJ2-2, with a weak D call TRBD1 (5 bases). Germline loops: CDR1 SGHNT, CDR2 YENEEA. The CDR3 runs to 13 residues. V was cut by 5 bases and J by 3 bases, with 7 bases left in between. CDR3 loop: CASSVGDTGELFF. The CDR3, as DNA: TGTGCCAGCAGCGTAGGGGACACCGGGGAGCTGTTTTTT.

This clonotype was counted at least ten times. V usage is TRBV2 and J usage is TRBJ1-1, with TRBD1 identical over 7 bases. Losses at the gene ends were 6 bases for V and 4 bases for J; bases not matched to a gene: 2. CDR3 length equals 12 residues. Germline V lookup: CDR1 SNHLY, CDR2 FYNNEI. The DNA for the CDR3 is TGTGCCAGCAGGACAGGGATCACTGAAGCTTTCTTT. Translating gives CASRTGITEAFF.

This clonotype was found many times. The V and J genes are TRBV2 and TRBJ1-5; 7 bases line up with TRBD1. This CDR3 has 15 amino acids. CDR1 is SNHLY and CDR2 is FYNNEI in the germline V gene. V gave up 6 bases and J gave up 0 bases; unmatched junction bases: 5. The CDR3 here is CASSRGQNSNQPQHF. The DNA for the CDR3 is TGTGCCAGCAGCCGGGGACAGAATAGCAATCAGCCCCAGCATTTT.

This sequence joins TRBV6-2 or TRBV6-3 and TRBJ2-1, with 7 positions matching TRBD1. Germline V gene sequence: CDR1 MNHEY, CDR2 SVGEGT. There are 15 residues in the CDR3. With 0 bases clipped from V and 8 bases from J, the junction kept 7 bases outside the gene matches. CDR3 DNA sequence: TGTGCCAGCAGTTACTCGATAGGGGGCCGCTATGAGCAGTTCTTC. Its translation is CASSYSIGGRYEQFF.

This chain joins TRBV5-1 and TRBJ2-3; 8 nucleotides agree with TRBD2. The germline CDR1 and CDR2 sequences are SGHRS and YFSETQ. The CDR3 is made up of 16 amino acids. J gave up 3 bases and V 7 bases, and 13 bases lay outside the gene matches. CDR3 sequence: CASEIAVSSGTDTQYF. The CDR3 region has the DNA TGCGCCAGCGAGATTGCGGTCTCTAGCGGGACAGATACGCAGTATTTT.

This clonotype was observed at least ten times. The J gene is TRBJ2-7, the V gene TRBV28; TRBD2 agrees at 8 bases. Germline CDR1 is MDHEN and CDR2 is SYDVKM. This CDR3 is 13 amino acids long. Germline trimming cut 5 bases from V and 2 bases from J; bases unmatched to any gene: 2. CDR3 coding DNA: TGTGCCAGCAGTCGGGGGGGGACCTACGAGCAGTACTTC. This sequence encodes CASSRGGTYEQYF.

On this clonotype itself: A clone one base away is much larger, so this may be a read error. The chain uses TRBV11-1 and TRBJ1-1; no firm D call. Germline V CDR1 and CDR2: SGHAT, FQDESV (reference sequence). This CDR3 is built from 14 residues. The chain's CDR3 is CAGSLRAGNTEAFF. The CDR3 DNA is TGTGCCGGCAGCTTAAGAGCAGGGAACACTGAAGCTTTCTTT.

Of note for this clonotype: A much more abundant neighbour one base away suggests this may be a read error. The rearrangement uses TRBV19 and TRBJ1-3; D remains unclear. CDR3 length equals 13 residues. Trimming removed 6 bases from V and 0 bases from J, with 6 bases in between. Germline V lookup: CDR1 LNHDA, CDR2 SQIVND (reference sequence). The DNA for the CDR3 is TGTGCCAGTAGCTGGGTCTCTGGAAACACCATATATTTT. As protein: CASSWVSGNTIYF. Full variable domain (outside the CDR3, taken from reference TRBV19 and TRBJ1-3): DGGITQSPKYLFRKEGQNVTLSCEQNLNHDAMYWYRQDPGQGLRLIYYSQIVNDFQKGDIAEGYSVSREKKESFPLTVTSAQKNPTAFYLCASSWVSGNTIYFGEGSWLTVV.